This T cell receptor (beta chain) was observed in a study of TIL therapy for anti-PD-1-resistant metastatic lung cancer (dated by TCRdb to about 2021). For context, the study as a whole: Among the enrolled patients, the median age was approximately 54 years (range about 35-85), and the median tumor PD-L1 proportion score was approximately 5.9%. Clonotypes were tracked across tumor, expanded TIL product and serial blood samples by T cell receptor beta sequencing of tumor and peripheral blood. The cohort was predominantly lung adenocarcinoma, with four EGFR-mutant and two ALK-rearranged tumors, and half of patients were current or former smokers. A median non-synonymous tumor mutation burden of under 1.9 mutations per megabase was determined across the cohort by whole-exome sequencing. Findings and caveats that apply to the study as a whole: Because the cohort was highly selected, with more treatment-naive, never-smoker and oncogene-addicted patients than is typical, generalizability is limited. Higher clonality and lower diversity were observed in expanded TIL cultures than in baseline intratumoral T cells (median clonality roughly 6.3% vs 31%, p < 0.0001). Clonal turnover during TIL culture was high, and many clones enriched in the product were not detected in the baseline tumor, suggesting clonal contraction instead of faithful expansion. The study protocol defined all tumor marker inferences as exploratory.

About this clone: Its antigen is still unknown. Base qualities are missing; no much larger clone stands one base away.

In light of the paper, this sample's time point label describes: pre-treatment sample, taken before nivolumab and TIL therapy. Excised metastases, mostly pleural nodules or supraclavicular lymph nodes, were used as baseline tumor samples and were taken from the same resection from which TIL were grown. Tumors were collected before any PD-1/PD-L1 blockade, after which patients were given nivolumab, and patients who progressed were given lymphodepletion, an infusion of expanded TIL and IL-2. Adults with stage 4 NSCLC were enrolled from October 2017 to early 2020 in a dual-center phase I trial. The samples were obtained from a phase I trial that was single-arm and open-label and tested tumor-infiltrating lymphocyte therapy combined with nivolumab in advanced non-small cell lung cancer. Parts of each resected tumor were snap-frozen in liquid nitrogen and kept at -80 degrees C. Tumor regions of interest were selected on H&E sections using laser-capture macrodissection, ground into about 15 mg aliquots, and extracted using Qiagen Allprep kits.

From the cysteine up to the phenylalanine, the CDR3 has a length of 16 residues. The DNA shown is the 48-base CDR3, in frame from base 1. Deletion took 5 bases off V and 0 bases off J, with a span of 14 bases between the germline ends. CDR1 and CDR2, looked up from the germline V gene (reference sequence), are MNHEY and SMNVEV. TCR beta CDR3 regions were amplified from genomic DNA by bias-controlled multiplex PCR with the immunoSEQ v3 hsTCRB kit. TCR libraries were sequenced on an Illumina NextSeq 500 to roughly 2 million read pairs for survey level or roughly 5-6.5 million for deep level. As for how the authors treated the data: V, D and J genes were assigned, non-productive sequences were removed, and clonality was reported by immunoSEQ Analyzer software. Repertoires of infused TIL and blood were compared using productive Simpson clonality and the Morisita overlap index of productive TRB rearrangements. The clones in this table, taken by TCRdb from immuneACCESS, are in-frame only. Not every clone is retained; where verified, under half of the shortfall comes from an unresolved V gene, and the cause of the rest is unknown. V and J calls and clone size are copied from that table; D and trimming were computed from the DNA. The sample table contains roughly 8,000 clones; only one count was recorded for around 74% of them. The ten most abundant clones make up more than 6% of the sample.

The sequence came from a person between 25 and 80 years old with non-small cell lung cancer. The sequencing here drew on tumor tissue, taken at baseline. In this chain, TRBV27 is recombined with TRBJ1-3; the D gene assignment is ambiguous. CDR3 protein: CASSPRAPYSGNTIYF. In nucleotides, the sequence is TGTGCCAGCAGTCCGAGGGCCCCCTACTCTGGAAACACCATATATTTT.